The clone carrying this T cell receptor (beta chain) was counted a few times. The source of the sample is a study of tumor-infiltrating lymphocytes in primary liver carcinoma. The investigators made TCR beta cDNA from approximately 0.5 ug total RNA, using a constant-region primer. Three-round nested multiplex PCR performed with slightly modified ARM-PCR produced the TCR beta libraries. Use of TRBV1-TRBV30 forward primers with a C-beta reverse primer characterized the first two PCR rounds, which lasted about 10 cycles each. A single record per CDR3 protein comes from TCRdb applying MiXCR to the multiplex PCR reads. The sample lists around 70,000 distinct CDR3 sequences; 55% to 75% were seen once. Trimming shortened V by 0 bases and J by 3 bases, and 5 bases separated the two germline ends. Germline CDR1 is LNHNV and CDR2 is YYDKDF (reference sequence). The CDR3 is 13 amino acids. RNA and DNA were co-extracted from around 20-30 mg of unsorted bulk tissue.

This clonotype was sampled from a man aged 35-49 years with primary liver carcinoma and hepatitis B virus infection. The genes are TRBV15 and TRBJ2-5, with unresolved D. Sequencing used liver tumor tissue from sampling region 4. The subset here: tumor region T4, right-lateral pole. CDR3 coding DNA: TGTGCCACCAGCAGAGATATGAAAGAGACCCAGTACTTC. Encoded protein: CATSRDMKETQYF. Looking up the rest from reference TRBV15 and TRBJ2-5 gives the full variable domain: DAMVIQNPRYQVTQFGKPVTLSCSQTLNHNVMYWYQQKSSQAPKLLFHYYDKDFNNEADTPDNFQSRRPNTSFCFLDIRSPGLGDTAMYLCATSRDMKETQYFGPGTRLLVL.